Listed here is a single T cell receptor beta chain. Authors' analysis steps: Reference gene primer amplification yielded estimated nucleated cell counts. Assay used: immunoSEQ multiplex PCR; TCRdb lists only in-frame clones, some missing. V and J calls and clone size are copied from that table; D and trimming were computed from the DNA. The table shows a few hundred thousand clones, with roughly 90% occurring only once. The cohort comprised adults aged roughly 18 to 95 years residing in 24 US areas. The data originate from a study of blood T cell repertoires in COVID-19. The V gene lost 8 bases and the J gene lost 6 bases, with 8 bases spanning the gap. In germline, CDR1 is SQVTM, CDR2 ANQGSEA. The CDR3 length is 10 residues.

This sequence originates from a woman between 35 and 50 years old who had been exposed to COVID-19. The chain carries TRBV29-1 and TRBJ1-5; D is ambiguous. The sample was PBMCs or T cells enriched from blood (not recorded which). CDR3 region: CSPRGQPQHF. The CDR3 DNA is TGCAGCCCCCGGGGTCAGCCCCAGCATTTT.